The source of this TCR beta chain is a study of T cell responses to AZD1222 COVID-19 vaccine. The V and J ends lost 6 bases and 0 bases respectively, with 13 bases between them. Per germline, CDR1 SGHNT and CDR2 YYREEE (reference sequence). This CDR3 is built from 14 residues. As regards this clone: What it recognizes is unknown.

Assay used: immunoSEQ multiplex PCR; TCRdb lists only in-frame clones, some missing. The profile shows around 120,000 clones, about 91% of them singletons. Findings and limits, study-wide: Spike-specific TCR depth and breadth grew after two AZD1222 doses. Donor demographics were predominantly white British with a female majority; clonal diversity may be underestimated. Spike regions recognized by vaccine-associated CD4 TCRs spanned the protein, led by 160-218 and 743-854. Epitopes outside B.1.351 and B.1.1.7 mutated regions reportedly drew nearly half of spike TCRs.

The sequenced sample was peripheral blood, obtained on day 0 of AZD1222 vaccination. The V gene is TRBV5-4, the J gene TRBJ2-7, with D hard to call. This clonotype was obtained from an adult in good health. The CDR3 sequence: CASTPSSSSYEQYF. Written as DNA, the CDR3 is TGTGCCAGCACCCCCTCATCGAGCTCCTACGAGCAGTACTTC.